The clone carrying this T cell receptor beta chain showed up just a few times. Antigen: not known. These data originate in a study of early T cells in non-severe SARS-CoV-2 infection. Study-level results: VDJdb matching favored anti-spike CD8 responses, missing private and CD4 specificities.

TCRdb called the 5' RACE reads again in MiXCR, with one record for every CDR3 protein. The data show about 36,000 distinct CDR3 sequences, approximately 6.6% seen once. This CDR3 has 14 residues. Trimming removed 3 bases from V and 4 bases from J; junction bases left unmatched: 4. CDR1 and CDR2 from the germline V gene are SGDLS and YYNGEE. The sequence derives from an adult who was a healthcare worker with PCR-confirmed SARS-CoV-2 infection or an uninfected control (not recorded which). The chain recombines TRBV9 with TRBJ2-5; 9 nucleotides agree with TRBD1. Sample: whole blood, taken at baseline. The CDR3 DNA is TGTGCCAGCAGCGGGAGGACAGGGGTAGAGACCCAGTACTTC. Translating it yields CASSGRTGVETQYF.